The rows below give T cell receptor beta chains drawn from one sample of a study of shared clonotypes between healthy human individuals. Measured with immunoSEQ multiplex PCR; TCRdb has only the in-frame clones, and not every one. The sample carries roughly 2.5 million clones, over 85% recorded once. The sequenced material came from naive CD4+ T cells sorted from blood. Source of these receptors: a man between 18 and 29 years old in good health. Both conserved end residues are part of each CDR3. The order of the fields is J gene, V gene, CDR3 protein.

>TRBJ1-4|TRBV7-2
CASSLQGQGPTNEKLFF
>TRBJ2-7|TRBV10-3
CAISESFSGASYEQYF
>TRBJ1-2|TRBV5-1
CASSLSRGQNDYTF
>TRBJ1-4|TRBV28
CASSGTGGNEKLFF
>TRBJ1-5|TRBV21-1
CASSKALPYSNQPQHF
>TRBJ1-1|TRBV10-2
CASRGQGNTEAFF
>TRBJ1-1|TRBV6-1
CASSVGQGNTEAFF
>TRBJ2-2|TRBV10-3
CAISGGWAGELFF
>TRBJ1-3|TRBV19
CASSIGPWQRNTIYF
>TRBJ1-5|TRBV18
CASSNQTGGQPQHF
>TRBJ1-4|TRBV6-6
CASSPTGGNEKLFF
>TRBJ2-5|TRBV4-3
CASSQEMEETQYF
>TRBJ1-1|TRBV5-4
CASSTGQGHLMNTEAFF
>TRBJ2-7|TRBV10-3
CAISEYRDQYEQYF
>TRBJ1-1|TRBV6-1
CATGRMNTEAFF
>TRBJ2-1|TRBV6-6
CASSRAGANEQFF
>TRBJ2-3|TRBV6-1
CASTHDKVKYF
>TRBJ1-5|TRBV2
CASMGDSTQPQHF
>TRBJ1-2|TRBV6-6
CASSYPDSNYGYTF
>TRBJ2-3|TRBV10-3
CAISGPGQGHGTQYF
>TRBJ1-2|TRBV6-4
CAWPEGVNYGYTF
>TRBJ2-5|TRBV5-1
CASSFGTGGPETQYF
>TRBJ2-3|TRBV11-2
CASSSETDTQYF
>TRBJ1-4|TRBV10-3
CAISEDRSNEKLFF
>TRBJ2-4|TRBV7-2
CASSLAGRVGNIQYF
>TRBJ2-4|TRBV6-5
CASSYLREGDIQYF
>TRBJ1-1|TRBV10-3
CAISPGQGNPEAFF
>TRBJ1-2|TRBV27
CASSDRGLDGYTF
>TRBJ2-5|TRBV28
CASSREETQYF
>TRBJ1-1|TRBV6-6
CASSTGLRTEAFF
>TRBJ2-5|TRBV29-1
CSFRAGGQETQYF
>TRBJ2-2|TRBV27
CASSLSPGLGAGELFF
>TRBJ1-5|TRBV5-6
CASSLTRTDPQHF
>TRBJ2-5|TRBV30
CAWVRDYSETQYF
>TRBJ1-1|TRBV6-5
CASQNRASTEAFF
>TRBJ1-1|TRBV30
CAWSPRAKNTEAFF
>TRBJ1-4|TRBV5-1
CASAMVPDIEKLFF
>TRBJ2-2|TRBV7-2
CASSLAGTGELFF
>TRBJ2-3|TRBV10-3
CAIRNRDYNTDTQYF
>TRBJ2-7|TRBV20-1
CSALEGYEQYF
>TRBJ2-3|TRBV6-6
CASRRDLSTDTQYF
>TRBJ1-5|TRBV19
CASHDRPRGNQPQHF
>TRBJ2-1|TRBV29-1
CSVASGWNEQFF
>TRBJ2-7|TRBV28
CASSSPGQGDFEQYF
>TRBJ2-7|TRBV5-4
CASSLGMDSNPYEQYF
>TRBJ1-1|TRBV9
CASSPRMDRVAAEAFF
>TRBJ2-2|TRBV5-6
CASSPWGSANTGELFF
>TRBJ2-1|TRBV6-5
CASKKAGGPYNEQFF